A single sample is the source of the 20 T cell receptor beta chains below, sequenced in a study of yellow fever vaccine responses in identical twins listed by TCRdb under 2018. Library preparation employed RT-PCR. Sequenced on an Illumina HiSeq 2500. Through fastp at Q25 and MiXCR, TCRdb rebuilt clones from the public reads, retaining in-frame beta chains. Each CDR3 protein appears once, grouped with its most common genes and DNA. The sample data list around 18,000 distinct CDR3 sequences, and approximately 80% of these were observed just once. In total, the top ten clones hold about 1.7% of the sample. Here the sequenced sample was T cells from blood (PBMCs), unsorted or a sorted subset (not recorded which), taken before or after yellow fever vaccination (not recorded which). The receptors derive from a woman between 18 and 29 years old who received the yellow fever vaccine. Donor details come from another sample of the same person, matched by shared clones.

The V gene is TRBV28, the J gene TRBJ2-3, with no clear D. The CDR3 is made up of 14 amino acids. V was trimmed by 8 bases and J by 5 bases, leaving 17 bases between them. Germline V gene sequence: CDR1 MDHEN, CDR2 SYDVKM. The DNA for the CDR3 is TGTGCCAGCGTCGCGACGGTGACGGGAGATACGCAGTATTTT. Its protein is CASVATVTGDTQYF.

The rearrangement links TRBV29-1 to TRBJ2-7; 9 bases align to TRBD1. In germline, CDR1 is SQVTM, CDR2 ANQGSEA. This CDR3 region has 13 residues. The junction had 5 bases not matched to a gene; V was cut back by 2 bases and J by 6 bases. The CDR3 reads CSVEKQGAGEQYF. CDR3 in DNA: TGCAGCGTTGAAAAACAGGGGGCGGGCGAGCAGTACTTC.

This chain links TRBV5-6 with TRBJ2-3, with D uncertain. The CDR3 consists of 18 residues. V was trimmed by 4 bases and J by 2 bases, leaving 23 bases between them. Germline values: CDR1 SGHDT, CDR2 YYEEEE. The chain's CDR3 is CASSREHKGAHYTDTQYF. CDR3 bases: TGTGCCAGCAGCCGCGAACACAAGGGCGCTCACTACACAGATACGCAGTATTTT. The full variable domain, in which reference TRBV5-6 and TRBJ2-3 provide the parts outside the CDR3, is DAGVTQSPTHLIKTRGQQVTLRCSPKSGHDTVSWYQQALGQGPQFIFQYYEEEERQRGNFPDRFSGHQFPNYSSELNVNALLLGDSALYLCASSREHKGAHYTDTQYFGPGTRLTVL.

This chain links TRBV4-3 with TRBJ2-1; 7 positions match TRBD1. Germline V lookup: CDR1 LGHNA, CDR2 YSLEER. The CDR3 loop spans 14 amino acids. J gave up 1 base and V 7 bases, and 4 bases lay outside the gene matches. CDR3 region: CASTQDRSYNEQFF. In DNA, the CDR3 is TGCGCCAGCACCCAGGACAGGTCCTACAATGAGCAGTTCTTC.

The chain combines TRBV4-3 with TRBJ1-2; 7 bases align to TRBD1. Germline-derived CDR1 and CDR2 are LGHNA and YSLEER. Trimming at V came to 0 bases and at J to 2 bases, leaving 3 bases not matched to a gene. The CDR3 sequence is 15 residues long. The CDR3 loop reads CASSQEQGQNYGYTF. The CDR3 coding sequence is TGCGCCAGCAGCCAAGAGCAGGGACAGAACTATGGCTACACCTTC.

The V call is TRBV29-1, the J call TRBJ2-5; D is undetermined. The V end was cut by 6 bases, the J end by 5 bases, with 13 bases between. CDR3 length equals 12 residues. Per germline, CDR1 SQVTM and CDR2 ANQGSEA. CDR3 in DNA: TGCAGCGTAAACAAGGTCGCGGAGACCCAGTACTTC. This translates into CSVNKVAETQYF.

V gene TRBV28 combines with J gene TRBJ2-3, with no clear D. CDR1 and CDR2 (germline): MDHEN, SYDVKM. This CDR3 is 15 amino acids long. The ends were cut back, 4 bases at V and 0 bases at J, with 11 bases in the middle. The CDR3 loop reads CASSSGRASTDTQYF. CDR3 nucleotides: TGTGCCAGCAGTTCCGGACGGGCTAGCACAGATACGCAGTATTTT.

The chain joins TRBV15 to TRBJ2-3; TRBD1 aligns across 9 bases. Looked up from germline, CDR1 is LNHNV and CDR2 is YYDKDF (reference sequence). V lost 1 base and J lost 6; bases outside the gene matches: 11. This CDR3 is 17 amino acids long. The CDR3 coding sequence is TGTGCCACCAGCAGAGGCCCGACAGGGGGAACAGGGGATACGCAGTATTTT. Protein product: CATSRGPTGGTGDTQYF.

This chain joins TRBV11-2 and TRBJ2-1; 12 nucleotides line up with TRBD2. V shed 4 bases and J 1 base; nucleotides not matched to a gene: 5. Germline CDR1 SGHAT, CDR2 FQNNGV. There are 17 residues in the CDR3. For the CDR3, the DNA is TGTGCCAGCAGCTCGAGCCTAGCGGGAGGGTCCTACAATGAGCAGTTCTTC. This sequence encodes CASSSSLAGGSYNEQFF.

The chain is built from TRBV15 and TRBJ1-5, with D unresolved. Germline-derived CDR1 and CDR2 are LNHNV and YYDKDF (reference sequence). There are 17 residues in the CDR3. V lost 1 base, J lost 2 bases, and 15 bases lay in between. The CDR3 DNA follows: TGTGCCACCAGCAGAGGCCACATCCTGGTGGGCAATCAGCCCCAGCATTTT. It translates to CATSRGHILVGNQPQHF.

This clonotype was counted a single time. V gene TRBV3-1 combines with J gene TRBJ1-1, with a possible D match to TRBD1 (5 bases). The germline V gene encodes CDR1 LGHDT and CDR2 YNNKEL (reference sequence). There are 13 residues in the CDR3. V dropped 0 bases and J dropped 8 bases, with 10 bases sitting between them. The CDR3 sequence: CASSQERGVEAFF. Written as DNA, the CDR3 is TGTGCCAGCAGCCAAGAACGGGGGGTCGAAGCTTTCTTT.

Only one count was recorded for this clonotype. V is TRBV12-3 or TRBV12-4 and J is TRBJ2-5; TRBD2 might be the D (7 bases). The CDR3 is made up of 14 amino acids. Trimming removed 7 bases from V and 3 bases from J, with 15 bases in between. CDR3 residues: CASTVAGAKETQYF. The CDR3 DNA follows: TGTGCCAGCACGGTTGCGGGGGCCAAAGAGACCCAGTACTTC.

This chain uses TRBV21-1 with TRBJ2-7; the D call TRBD1 from the table was never checked on the DNA. TRBV21-1 counts as a pseudogene. CDR3 size: 15 residues. CDR3 DNA sequence: TGTGCCAGCAGCAGATTGACAGCTTCCTCCTACGAGCAGTACTTC. Residues: CASSRLTASSYEQYF.

The genes are TRBV2 and TRBJ2-7, with 8 positions matching TRBD2. The length of the CDR3 is 15 residues. J gave up 2 bases and V 7 bases, and 10 bases lay outside the gene matches. The germline gives CDR1 SNHLY, CDR2 FYNNEI. DNA for the CDR3: TGTGCCAGCAAGGTGGCGGGAGGACCTACCTACGAGCAGTACTTC. It codes for CASKVAGGPTYEQYF.

The V and J genes are TRBV7-8 and TRBJ2-3; possibly TRBD1 for D (5 bases). CDR1 is SGHVS and CDR2 is FQNEAQ in the germline V gene. The CDR3 spans 15 residues. V lost 5 bases and J lost 3, with 15 bases in between. The CDR3 region is CASSPGWQGTDTQYF. CDR3 sequence (DNA): TGTGCCAGCAGCCCCGGCTGGCAGGGAACAGATACGCAGTATTTT. Together with reference TRBV7-8 and TRBJ2-3, the CDR3 gives the full variable domain: GAGVSQSPRYKVAKRGQDVALRCDPISGHVSLFWYQQALGQGPEFLTYFQNEAQLDKSGLPSDRFFAERPEGSVSTLKIQRTQQEDSAVYLCASSPGWQGTDTQYFGPGTRLTVL.

The gene calls are TRBV4-2 and TRBJ2-5; 10 bases map to TRBD1. The CDR3 contains 15 residues. Unmatched junction bases numbered 4, after V lost 4 bases and J lost 2 bases. CDR1 and CDR2 from the germline V gene are LGHNA and YNFKEQ. The CDR3 DNA reads TGTGCCAGCAGCCGACAGGGGGCGAGGCAAGAGACCCAGTACTTC. This gives the protein CASSRQGARQETQYF.

This chain links TRBV18 with TRBJ1-1; D unresolved. CDR1 is KGHSH, CDR2 LQKENI, per germline. V lost 2 bases and J 11 bases, leaving 15 bases between the germline ends. The CDR3 spans 13 residues. The CDR3 here is CASSPSYDTEAFF. The CDR3 DNA is TGTGCCAGCTCACCAAGTTACGATACGGAGGCTTTCTTT. Based on the CDR3 plus reference TRBV18 and TRBJ1-1, the full variable domain is NAGVMQNPRHLVRRRGQEARLRCSPMKGHSHVYWYRQLPEEGLKFMVYLQKENIIDESGMPKERFSAEFPKEGPSILRIQQVVRGDSAAYFCASSPSYDTEAFFGQGTRLTVV.

The V call is TRBV12-3 or TRBV12-4, the J call TRBJ2-7; 10 nucleotides line up with TRBD2. This CDR3 spans 15 amino acids. Trimming at V came to 7 bases and at J to 4 bases, leaving 10 bases not matched to a gene. CDR3 bases: TGTGCCAGCACTTCTAGCGGGAGAAGTAGATACGAGCAGTACTTC. Translation: CASTSSGRSRYEQYF.

This chain connects TRBV29-1 to TRBJ1-1, with D unclear. Germline CDR1 is SQVTM and CDR2 is ANQGSEA. The CDR3 is 10 residues long. V was trimmed by 7 bases and J by 0 bases, leaving 3 bases between them. The CDR3 reads CSAMNTEAFF. The CDR3, as DNA: TGCAGCGCCATGAACACTGAAGCTTTCTTT.

The V and J genes are TRBV29-1 and TRBJ2-3, with 13 bases lining up with TRBD2. Germline V gives CDR1 SQVTM, CDR2 ANQGSEA. This CDR3 is 15 amino acids long. V shed 4 bases and J 0 bases; nucleotides not matched to a gene: 1. CDR3 DNA sequence: TGCAGCGTTGTGACTAGCGGGGGGAGCACAGATACGCAGTATTTT. This gives the protein CSVVTSGGSTDTQYF.